These T cell receptor beta chains were read from a single sample in a study of cytomegalovirus exposure and HLA in healthy donors. Assay used: immunoSEQ multiplex PCR; TCRdb lists only in-frame clones, some missing. The repertoire consists of 150,000 to 200,000 clones, with 65% to 85% occurring once and the leading ten covering approximately 0.092%. The sample was PBMCs. These receptors came from a boy aged 2 to 9 in good health and CMV-seronegative. CDR3s include the opening cysteine and the closing phenylalanine or tryptophan. Fields, in order: D gene, clone size, J gene, V gene, CDR3 protein, CDR3 DNA. A D gene is named only where the DNA matches it firmly. Clone size is shown for a subset of rows, as once, few, many or a class of expanded clone.

.,.,TRBJ2-2,TRBV25-1,CASSEGGDLNTGELFF,TGTGCCAGCAGTGAAGGCGGCGACCTGAACACCGGGGAGCTGTTTTTT
.,.,TRBJ1-1,TRBV18,CASSPSKISEAFF,TGTGCCAGCTCACCTTCTAAGATCTCTGAAGCTTTCTTT
.,.,TRBJ2-7,TRBV27,CARPNEAYEQYF,TGTGCCAGGCCGAACGAGGCCTACGAGCAGTACTTC
.,few,TRBJ1-1,TRBV4-2,CASSRTENTEAFF,TGTGCCAGCAGTCGGACAGAGAACACTGAAGCTTTCTTT
.,.,TRBJ2-3,TRBV30,CAWSADSHTDTQYF,TGTGCCTGGAGTGCCGACAGCCACACAGATACGCAGTATTTT
TRBD2,.,TRBJ2-7,TRBV5-1,CASSLSGGVPSSYEQYF,TGCGCCAGCAGCTTGAGCGGGGGGGTTCCGTCCTCCTACGAGCAGTACTTC
.,.,TRBJ2-1,TRBV4-2,CASSQEPGGLYNEQFF,TGTGCCAGCAGCCAAGAGCCCGGGGGGCTCTACAATGAGCAGTTCTTC
.,few,TRBJ2-3,TRBV4-3,CASSHGRGPDTQYF,TGCGCCAGCAGCCATGGCAGGGGCCCAGATACGCAGTATTTT
TRBD2,few,TRBJ2-5,TRBV4-1,CASSQGPGGLARQETQYF,TGCGCCAGCAGCCAAGGTCCCGGGGGGTTGGCCCGCCAAGAGACCCAGTACTTC
TRBD1,few,TRBJ2-5,TRBV7-2,CASSRDRGQETQYF,TGTGCCAGCAGCCGTGACAGGGGGCAAGAGACCCAGTACTTC
.,.,TRBJ1-1,TRBV27,CASRKQGGNTEAFF,TGTGCCAGCAGGAAACAGGGTGGGAACACTGAAGCTTTCTTT
TRBD1,.,TRBJ1-6,TRBV4-3,CASSQESRGLGLNSPLHF,TGCGCCAGCAGCCAAGAGAGCAGGGGGCTTGGTCTTAATTCACCCCTCCACTTT
TRBD1,.,TRBJ2-5,TRBV5-6,CASKPGQIQETQYF,TGTGCCAGCAAACCGGGACAGATCCAAGAGACCCAGTACTTC
.,.,TRBJ1-2,TRBV27,CASSTDSRPYGYTF,TGTGCCAGCAGTACCGACAGCCGACCCTATGGCTACACCTTC
.,.,TRBJ2-5,TRBV11-2,CASSLRRGETQYF,TGTGCCAGCAGCCTTCGCCGAGGGGAGACCCAGTACTTC
TRBD2,few,TRBJ2-2,TRBV7-2,CASSASSGREGELFF,TGTGCCAGCAGCGCTTCTAGCGGGCGAGAGGGGGAGCTGTTTTTT
TRBD2,.,TRBJ2-5,TRBV9,CASSVRSPRGDPYQETQYF,TGTGCCAGCAGCGTCCGCTCCCCGCGGGGGGACCCGTACCAAGAGACCCAGTACTTC
.,few,TRBJ2-3,TRBV7-7,CASSLGGSGDTQYF,TGTGCTAGCAGCTTGGGGGGTTCAGGAGATACGCAGTATTTT
.,.,TRBJ1-5,TRBV10-3,CAIRSTVIGNQPQHF,TGTGCCATCAGGTCGACAGTTATCGGCAATCAGCCCCAGCATTTT
.,.,TRBJ2-7,TRBV18,CASSPPVRAYEQYF,TGTGCCAGCTCACCTCCGGTACGGGCCTACGAGCAGTACTTC
.,few,TRBJ2-5,TRBV7-2,CASSPVRGETQYF,TGTGCCAGCAGCCCCGTTCGGGGAGAGACCCAGTACTTC
.,.,TRBJ1-4,TRBV9,CASSVGAGTTNEKLFF,TGTGCCAGCAGCGTAGGGGCAGGGACTACTAATGAAAAACTGTTTTTT
.,.,TRBJ1-4,TRBV4-2,CASSQGQAEKLFF,TGTGCCAGCAGCCAAGGACAAGCCGAAAAACTGTTTTTT
.,.,TRBJ2-1,TRBV9,CASSPNPQGEQFF,TGTGCCAGCAGCCCTAACCCGCAGGGTGAGCAGTTCTTC